Presented here are 28 T cell receptor beta chains from one specimen sequenced in a study of T-cell memory formation after mild COVID-19. One entry per CDR3 protein results from TCRdb running MiXCR on the 5' RACE reads. This table has about 470,000 distinct CDR3 sequences, 18% appearing once. The specimen was PBMCs or a T cell subset sorted from them (not recorded which). The receptors shown here come from an adult woman who had mild COVID-19 (a few samples of this study predate the infection). Cell type and time point are not known.

This sequence joins TRBV12-3 or TRBV12-4 and TRBJ1-2; 8 bases are a match to TRBD1. J gave up 5 bases and V 6 bases, and 20 bases lay outside the gene matches. The CDR3 consists of 18 residues. This chain's CDR3 is CASSPTVSWTGFMYGYTF. For the CDR3, the DNA is TGTGCCAGCAGCCCGACCGTGAGTTGGACAGGGTTTATGTATGGCTACACCTTC.

This chain links TRBV21-1 with TRBJ2-1. TRBV21-1 is noted as a pseudogene. This CDR3 contains 17 residues. CDR3 protein: CASSKRPIPKTYNEQFF. CDR3 DNA: TGTGCCAGCAGCAAAAGACCGATCCCAAAAACTTACAATGAGCAGTTCTTC.

CDR3 protein: CASSLDGYYGYTF. The CDR3 DNA follows: TGCGCCAGCAGCTTGGACGGATACTATGGCTACACCTTC. The chain uses TRBV5-1 and TRBJ1-2; D not certain. Deletions cut 0 bases from V and 3 bases from J, with 6 bases between. The germline gives CDR1 SGHRS, CDR2 YFSETQ. The CDR3 runs 13 residues.

There are a few counts of this clonotype. V is TRBV6-5 and J is TRBJ1-6; 8 bases are shared with TRBD1. V trimming: 6 bases; J trimming: 8 bases; junction bases outside the gene matches: 6. Germline CDR1 and CDR2: MNHEY and SVGAGI. This CDR3 is built from 14 residues. The CDR3 sequence is CASSQQGDHSPLHF. As DNA, the CDR3 is TGTGCCAGCAGCCAACAGGGGGATCATTCACCCCTCCACTTT.

On this clonotype: One junction end does not reproduce the germline sequence, and a read error may be involved. The genes are TRBV9 and TRBJ2-5, with D perhaps TRBD1 or TRBD2 (6 bases each). From germline, CDR1 is SGDLS and CDR2 YYNGEE. The CDR3 contains 13 residues. The CDR3 loop reads CASSLRGVEAQYF. The CDR3, as DNA: TGTGCCAGCAGCTTAAGGGGGGTAGAGGCCCAGTACTTC.

This clonotype came up a few times. The chain combines TRBV12-3 or TRBV12-4 with TRBJ1-3; D unresolved. CDR3 length equals 15 residues. Trimming removed 5 bases at V and 0 bases at J, with 11 bases between. The CDR3 coding sequence is TGTGCCAGCAGTCCCTTGAAAGTCTCTGGAAACACCATATATTTT. It is translated as CASSPLKVSGNTIYF.

This clonotype was detected a few times. CDR3 sequence: CASSGGSSGGASKDTQYF. CDR3 in DNA: TGTGCCAGCAGTGGTGGTTCTAGCGGGGGGGCCTCAAAAGATACGCAGTATTTT. The chain carries TRBV6-1 and TRBJ2-3; 12 bases agree with TRBD2. Looked up from germline, CDR1 is MNHNS and CDR2 is SASEGT. The junction had 13 bases not matched to a gene; V was cut back by 4 bases and J by 5 bases. CDR3 size: 18 residues.

This clonotype has only a few counts. This chain joins TRBV9 and TRBJ2-1; 15 nucleotides align to TRBD2. V was clipped by 5 bases and J by 5 bases; unmatched bases: 11. The length of the CDR3 is 18 residues. Looked up from germline, CDR1 is SGDLS and CDR2 is YYNGEE. CDR3 loop: CASSDRTSGRAAHNEQFF. DNA of the CDR3: TGTGCCAGCAGTGATAGGACTAGCGGGAGGGCCGCCCACAATGAGCAGTTCTTC.

The CDR3 coding sequence is TGTGCCAGCAGCTGGTTCAAAGAGACCCAGTACTTC. As protein: CASSWFKETQYF. The chain joins TRBV7-2 to TRBJ2-5; D unclear. V lost 4 bases and J lost 3, with 6 bases in between. In germline, CDR1 is SGHTA, CDR2 FQGNSA. The CDR3 has 12 amino acids.

V is TRBV11-2 and J is TRBJ1-1; D remains ambiguous. V was trimmed by 0 bases and J by 4 bases, leaving 6 bases between them. CDR3 length: 13 amino acids. Germline assignment: CDR1 SGHAT and CDR2 FQNNGV. CDR3 sequence: CASSLDDFTEAFF. For the CDR3, the DNA is TGTGCCAGCAGCTTAGATGATTTCACTGAAGCTTTCTTT.

This clonotype was detected a few times. V usage is TRBV4-2 and J usage is TRBJ2-7; the D gene is possibly TRBD2 (5 bases). There are 15 residues in the CDR3. V was pared by 2 bases and J by 4 bases, with 15 bases between. Germline CDR1 is LGHNA and CDR2 is YNFKEQ. CDR3 residues: CASSQRSGVMYEQYF. CDR3 coding DNA: TGTGCCAGCAGCCAAAGGAGCGGAGTCATGTACGAGCAGTACTTC.

The chain employs TRBV11-2 and TRBJ1-2; TRBD1 is a possible D gene (5 bases). Trimming stripped 1 base from V and 7 bases from J, with 16 bases between. In germline, CDR1 is SGHAT, CDR2 FQNNGV. This CDR3 comprises 15 residues. The CDR3 spells CASSLGWALRGGYTF. The CDR3 DNA sequence: TGTGCCAGCAGCTTAGGCTGGGCCCTTAGGGGTGGCTACACCTTC.

The chain uses TRBV24-1 and TRBJ1-2, with TRBD1 matching 9 bases. The CDR3 has 15 amino acids. Trimming at V came to 5 bases and at J to 7 bases, leaving 10 bases not matched to a gene. Germline loops: CDR1 KGHDR, CDR2 SFDVKD. CDR3 sequence: CATSAGTGSSVGYTF. The CDR3 nucleotides are TGTGCCACCAGTGCCGGGACAGGGAGCTCCGTTGGCTACACCTTC.

There are a few counts of this clonotype. The chain has TRBV6-6 and TRBJ1-2; possibly TRBD1 for D (5 bases). Germline-derived CDR1 and CDR2 are MNHNY and SVGAGI (reference sequence). Between the trimmed V and J ends, which lost 8 bases and 7 bases, there was a span of 17 bases. The CDR3 contains 13 residues. In nucleotides, the CDR3 is TGTGCCAGCGGGACCGTCCGGGGCTCTGGCTACACCTTC. Protein: CASGTVRGSGYTF.

This clonotype occurred a few times. The J gene is TRBJ2-3, the V gene TRBV24-1, with 12 bases identical to TRBD2. The CDR3 is 19 amino acids. CDR1 and CDR2 (germline): KGHDR, SFDVKD. The junction had 9 bases not matched to a gene; V was cut back by 0 bases and J by 3 bases. CDR3 in amino acids: CATSDLSLAGGPETDTQYF. The CDR3 nucleotides read TGTGCCACCAGTGATTTGTCACTAGCGGGAGGCCCGGAGACAGATACGCAGTATTTT.

This clonotype appeared a few times. The rearrangement joins TRBV9 to TRBJ2-1; D is possibly TRBD2 (5 bases). Deletions cut 0 bases from V and 5 bases from J, with 12 bases between. Germline V CDR1 and CDR2: SGDLS, YYNGEE. The CDR3 is made up of 15 amino acids. CDR3 sequence: CASSVGEGPHNEQFF. CDR3 sequence (DNA): TGTGCCAGCAGCGTAGGAGAGGGCCCCCACAATGAGCAGTTCTTC.

The sample holds many counts of this clonotype. This chain uses TRBV5-1 with TRBJ2-5; no clear D. The CDR3 is 16 residues long. Germline lookup yields CDR1 SGHRS and CDR2 YFSETQ. V gave up 4 bases and J gave up 1 base, with 17 bases separating them. For the CDR3, the DNA is TGCGCCAGCAGCCCGAGGCAGCAATTCACCCAAGAGACCCAGTACTTC. It codes for CASSPRQQFTQETQYF.

The V gene is TRBV5-1, the J gene TRBJ2-7; perhaps TRBD1 as D (6 bases). The CDR3 extends over 14 amino acids. V was cut by 4 bases and J by 1 base, with 12 bases left in between. CDR1 is SGHRS, CDR2 YFSETQ, per germline. CDR3 sequence: CASSNREGSYEQYF. In DNA form, the CDR3 reads TGCGCCAGCAGCAACAGGGAAGGATCCTACGAGCAGTACTTC.

This clonotype has a handful of counts. This chain uses TRBV4-1 with TRBJ2-1; 11 bases fit TRBD2. Germline values: CDR1 MGHRA, CDR2 YSYEKL. This CDR3 region has 16 residues. V gave up 1 base and J gave up 6 bases; unmatched junction bases: 5. The CDR3 nucleotides are TGCGCCAGCAGCCAAGTTAGCGGGGGGGCCTTCAATGAGCAGTTCTTC. It specifies CASSQVSGGAFNEQFF.

This clonotype has more than one count but fewer than ten. The chain recombines TRBV6-5 with TRBJ2-1; possible D gene TRBD1, 6 bases. The CDR3 totals 18 residues. Germline assignment: CDR1 MNHEY and CDR2 SVGAGI. V lost 5 bases and J 0 bases, leaving 20 bases between the germline ends. CDR3 sequence (DNA): TGTGCCAGCAGTCCATCCGTGGGGGCGTCGAGCTCCTACAATGAGCAGTTCTTC. It is translated as CASSPSVGASSSYNEQFF.

This clonotype was counted ten times or more. The chain uses TRBV6-2 or TRBV6-3 and TRBJ2-3; D is unclear. V lost 6 bases and J lost 3, with 16 bases in between. Germline values: CDR1 MNHEY, CDR2 SVGEGT. The CDR3 covers 15 residues. CDR3 sequence: CASRNSLGRTDTQYF. DNA of the CDR3: TGTGCCAGCAGAAACTCGTTGGGCCGGACAGATACGCAGTATTTT.

This clonotype was picked up a small number of times. The chain links TRBV7-9 to TRBJ2-2; TRBD1 matches at 7 bases. This CDR3 comprises 15 residues. The trim removed 5 bases at V and 4 bases at J, leaving 7 bases unmatched. Germline loops: CDR1 SEHNR, CDR2 FQNEAQ (reference sequence). In DNA, the CDR3 is TGTGCCAGCAGCAGGGACAGCATGAGCACCGGGGAGCTGTTTTTT. This encodes CASSRDSMSTGELFF.

This chain connects TRBV29-1 to TRBJ1-2; D may be TRBD1 (6 bases). CDR3 length: 12 residues. Trimming cost V 4 bases and J 4 bases, with 10 bases left between them. Germline lookup yields CDR1 SQVTM and CDR2 ANQGSEA. This chain's CDR3 is CSVVSGVYGYTF. The CDR3 region has the DNA TGCAGCGTTGTTTCAGGGGTCTATGGCTACACCTTC.

This clonotype turned up a few times. In DNA form, the CDR3 reads TGCGCCAGCAGCCAAGGTCAAGGGGGTACCTACGAGCAGTACTTC. Translating gives CASSQGQGGTYEQYF. The J gene is TRBJ2-7, the V gene TRBV4-1; D is possibly TRBD1 (6 bases). CDR3 length equals 15 residues. Germline CDR1 and CDR2: MGHRA and YSYEKL. With 1 base removed from V and 2 bases from J, the gap between germline ends came to 12 bases.

The rearrangement joins TRBV20-1 to TRBJ1-2; tentative D call: TRBD1 (5 bases). The length of the CDR3 is 14 residues. Trimming pared 3 bases from V and 3 bases from J, leaving 14 bases between. Germline CDR1 reads DFQATT; CDR2 reads SNEGSKA (reference sequence). The CDR3 DNA reads TGCAGTGCTAGGGGTCGGGGGAAGGACTATGGCTACACCTTC. This sequence encodes CSARGRGKDYGYTF.

CDR3 loop: CSADIRQTNTIYF. The CDR3 DNA reads TGCAGTGCAGATATTAGACAGACAAACACCATATATTTT. The chain recombines TRBV20-1 with TRBJ1-3; perhaps TRBD1 as D (5 bases). The CDR3 sequence is 13 residues long. Germline CDR1 is DFQATT and CDR2 is SNEGSKA (reference sequence). V lost 6 bases, J lost 6 bases, and 15 bases lay in between.

This clonotype has a count of ten or more. This chain links TRBV7-6 with TRBJ1-1; D remains ambiguous. This CDR3 region has 14 residues. Germline CDR1 and CDR2: SGHVS and FNYEAQ. Trimming cost V 3 bases and J 1 base, with 9 bases left between them. In DNA form, the CDR3 reads TGTGCCAGCAGCTTTAACAGCAAGAACACTGAAGCTTTCTTT. Translated, it gives CASSFNSKNTEAFF.

In this sample, this clonotype turned up a few times. The chain combines TRBV11-3 with TRBJ2-1; maybe TRBD2 (6 bases). This CDR3 is 16 amino acids long. Per germline, CDR1 SGHNT and CDR2 YENEEA. V was shortened by 3 bases and J by 3 bases, with 15 bases between the two germline ends. DNA for the CDR3: TGTGCCAGCAGCTTCCGGGACTGTGCCATCTACAATGAGCAGTTCTTC. Protein: CASSFRDCAIYNEQFF.